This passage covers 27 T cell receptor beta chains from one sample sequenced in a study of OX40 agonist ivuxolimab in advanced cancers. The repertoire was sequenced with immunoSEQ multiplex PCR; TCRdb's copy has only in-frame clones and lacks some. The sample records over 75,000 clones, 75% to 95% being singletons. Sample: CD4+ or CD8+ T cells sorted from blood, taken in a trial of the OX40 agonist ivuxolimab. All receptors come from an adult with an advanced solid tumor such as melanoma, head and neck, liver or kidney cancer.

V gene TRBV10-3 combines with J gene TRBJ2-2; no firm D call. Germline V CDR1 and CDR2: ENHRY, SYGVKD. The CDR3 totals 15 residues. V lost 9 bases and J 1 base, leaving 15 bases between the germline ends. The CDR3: CAIGPWAENTGELFF. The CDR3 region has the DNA TGTGCCATTGGGCCGTGGGCGGAGAACACCGGGGAGCTGTTTTTT.

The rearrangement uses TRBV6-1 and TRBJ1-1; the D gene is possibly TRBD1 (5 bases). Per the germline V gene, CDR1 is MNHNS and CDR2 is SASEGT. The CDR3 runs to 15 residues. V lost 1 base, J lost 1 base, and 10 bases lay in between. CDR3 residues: CASSEGRQQNTEAFF. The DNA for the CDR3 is TGTGCCAGCAGTGAAGGCCGACAGCAGAACACTGAAGCTTTCTTT.

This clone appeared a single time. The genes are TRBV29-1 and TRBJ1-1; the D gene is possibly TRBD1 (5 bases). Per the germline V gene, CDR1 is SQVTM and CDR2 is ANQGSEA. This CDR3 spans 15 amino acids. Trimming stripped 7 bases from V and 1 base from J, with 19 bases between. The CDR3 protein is CSAGEGPGGNTEAFF. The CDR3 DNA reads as TGCAGCGCCGGGGAGGGCCCCGGGGGGAACACTGAAGCTTTCTTT.

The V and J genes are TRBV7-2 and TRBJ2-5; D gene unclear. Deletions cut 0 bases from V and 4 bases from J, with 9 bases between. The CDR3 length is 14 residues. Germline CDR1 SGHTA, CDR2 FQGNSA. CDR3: CASSLAQERETQYF. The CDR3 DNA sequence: TGTGCCAGCAGCTTAGCGCAAGAGAGAGAGACCCAGTACTTC.

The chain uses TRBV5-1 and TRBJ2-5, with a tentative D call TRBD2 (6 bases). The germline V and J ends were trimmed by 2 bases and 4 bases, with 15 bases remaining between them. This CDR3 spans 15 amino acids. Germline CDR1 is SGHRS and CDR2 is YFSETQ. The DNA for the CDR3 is TGCGCCAGCAGCTTCGGTCCGCAGGGAGGAGAGACCCAGTACTTC. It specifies CASSFGPQGGETQYF.

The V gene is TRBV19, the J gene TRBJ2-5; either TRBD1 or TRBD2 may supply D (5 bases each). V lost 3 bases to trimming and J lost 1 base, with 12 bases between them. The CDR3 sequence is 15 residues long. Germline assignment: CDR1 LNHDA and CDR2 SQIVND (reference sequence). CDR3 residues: CASSIRPGLQETQYF. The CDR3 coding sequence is TGTGCCAGTAGTATTCGGCCGGGGCTCCAAGAGACCCAGTACTTC.

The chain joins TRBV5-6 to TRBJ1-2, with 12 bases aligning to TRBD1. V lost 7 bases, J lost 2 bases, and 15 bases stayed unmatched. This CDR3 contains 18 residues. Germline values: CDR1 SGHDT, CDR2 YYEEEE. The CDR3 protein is CASDNLRDRGRTNYGYTF. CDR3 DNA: TGTGCCAGCGACAACCTCCGGGACAGGGGGCGTACGAACTATGGCTACACCTTC. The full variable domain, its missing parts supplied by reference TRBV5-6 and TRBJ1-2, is DAGVTQSPTHLIKTRGQQVTLRCSPKSGHDTVSWYQQALGQGPQFIFQYYEEEERQRGNFPDRFSGHQFPNYSSELNVNALLLGDSALYLCASDNLRDRGRTNYGYTFGSGTRLTVV.

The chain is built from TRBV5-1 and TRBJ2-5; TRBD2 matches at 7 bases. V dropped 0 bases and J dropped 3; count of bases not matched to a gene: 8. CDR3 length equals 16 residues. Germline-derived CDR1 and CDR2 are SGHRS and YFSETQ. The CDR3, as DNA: TGCGCCAGCAGCTTGGGCGGCGGGAGCTATAAAGAGACCCAGTACTTC. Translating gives CASSLGGGSYKETQYF.

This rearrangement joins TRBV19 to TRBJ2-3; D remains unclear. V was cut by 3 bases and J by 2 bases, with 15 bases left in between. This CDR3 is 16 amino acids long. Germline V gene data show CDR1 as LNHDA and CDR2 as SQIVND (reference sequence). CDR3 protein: CASSIRTGSYTDTQYF. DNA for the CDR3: TGTGCCAGTAGTATTCGGACGGGTTCATACACAGATACGCAGTATTTT. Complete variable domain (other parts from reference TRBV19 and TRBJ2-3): DGGITQSPKYLFRKEGQNVTLSCEQNLNHDAMYWYRQDPGQGLRLIYYSQIVNDFQKGDIAEGYSVSREKKESFPLTVTSAQKNPTAFYLCASSIRTGSYTDTQYFGPGTRLTVL.

Here the CDR3 reads CASSMWTSGTGELFF. DNA of the CDR3: TGTGCCAGTAGTATGTGGACTAGCGGCACCGGGGAGCTGTTTTTT. This chain uses TRBV19 with TRBJ2-2, with 10 bases matching TRBD2. The ends lost 3 bases at V and 4 bases at J; junction bases unmatched: 2. CDR3 length: 15 amino acids. Germline CDR1 LNHDA, CDR2 SQIVND (reference sequence).

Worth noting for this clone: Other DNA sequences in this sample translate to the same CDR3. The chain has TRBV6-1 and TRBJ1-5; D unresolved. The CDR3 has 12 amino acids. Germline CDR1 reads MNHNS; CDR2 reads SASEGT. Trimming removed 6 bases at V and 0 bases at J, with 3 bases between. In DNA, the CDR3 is TGTGCCAGCAGGGATAGCAATCAGCCCCAGCATTTT. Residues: CASRDSNQPQHF.

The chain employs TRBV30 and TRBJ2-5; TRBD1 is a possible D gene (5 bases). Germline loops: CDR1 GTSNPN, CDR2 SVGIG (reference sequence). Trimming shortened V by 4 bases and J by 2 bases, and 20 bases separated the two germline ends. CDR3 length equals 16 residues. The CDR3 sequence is CAWTAWGSPRQETQYF. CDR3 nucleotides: TGTGCCTGGACGGCTTGGGGCAGCCCAAGACAAGAGACCCAGTACTTC.

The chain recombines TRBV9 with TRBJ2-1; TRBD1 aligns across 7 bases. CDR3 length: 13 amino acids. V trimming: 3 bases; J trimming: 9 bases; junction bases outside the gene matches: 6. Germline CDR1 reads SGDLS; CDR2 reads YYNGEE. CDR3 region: CASSARQGTEQFF. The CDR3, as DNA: TGTGCCAGCAGCGCCCGACAGGGTACTGAGCAGTTCTTC.

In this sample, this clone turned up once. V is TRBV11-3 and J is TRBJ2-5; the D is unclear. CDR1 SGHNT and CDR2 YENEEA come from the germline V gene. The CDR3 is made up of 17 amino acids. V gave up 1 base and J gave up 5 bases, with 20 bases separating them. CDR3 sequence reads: CASSLGLLSLQGETQYF. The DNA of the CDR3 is TGTGCCAGCAGCTTAGGGCTCCTTTCCCTTCAAGGCGAGACCCAGTACTTC.

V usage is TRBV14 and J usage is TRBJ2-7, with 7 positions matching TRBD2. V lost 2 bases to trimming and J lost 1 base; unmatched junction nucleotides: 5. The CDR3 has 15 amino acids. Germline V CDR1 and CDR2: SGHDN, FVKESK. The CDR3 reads CASSQQPGGSYEQYF. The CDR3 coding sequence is TGTGCCAGCAGCCAACAACCGGGAGGATCCTACGAGCAGTACTTC.

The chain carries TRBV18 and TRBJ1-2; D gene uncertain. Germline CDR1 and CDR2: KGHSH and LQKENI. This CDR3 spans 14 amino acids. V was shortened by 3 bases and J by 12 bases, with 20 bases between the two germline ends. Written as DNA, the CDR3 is TGTGCCAGCTCACCTCCCTCGTTAGGGCAGTTCAACACCTTC. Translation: CASSPPSLGQFNTF.

CDR3 in DNA: TGTGCCAGCAGCTCTAGACAGGTAACTAACTGCACAGATACGCAGTATTTT. This translates into CASSSRQVTNCTDTQYF. The rearrangement links TRBV7-7 to TRBJ2-3; D perhaps matches TRBD1 (6 bases). The CDR3 is 17 amino acids. V lost 4 bases and J lost 1, with 18 bases in between. Germline V gives CDR1 SSHAT, CDR2 FNYEAQ (reference sequence).

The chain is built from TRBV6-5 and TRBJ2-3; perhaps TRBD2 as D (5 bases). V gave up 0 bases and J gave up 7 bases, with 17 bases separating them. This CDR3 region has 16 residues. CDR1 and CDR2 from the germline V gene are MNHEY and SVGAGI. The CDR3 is CASSYSNKLARNTQYF. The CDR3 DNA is TGTGCCAGCAGTTACTCGAATAAGCTAGCTAGAAATACGCAGTATTTT.

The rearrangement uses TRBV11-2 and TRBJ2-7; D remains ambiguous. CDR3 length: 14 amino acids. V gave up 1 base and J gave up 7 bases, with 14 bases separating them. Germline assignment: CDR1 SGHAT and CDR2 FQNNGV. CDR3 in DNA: TGTGCCAGCAGCTTAGTTCTACGAGTTGGGGAGCAGTACTTC. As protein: CASSLVLRVGEQYF.

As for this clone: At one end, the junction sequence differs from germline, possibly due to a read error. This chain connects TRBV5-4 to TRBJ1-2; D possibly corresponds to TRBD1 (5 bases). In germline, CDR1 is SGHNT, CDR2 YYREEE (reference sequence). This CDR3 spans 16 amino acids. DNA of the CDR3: TGTGCCAGCAGCTCCCGGACCGGGACGGCCAACTATGGCTACGCCTTC. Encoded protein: CASSSRTGTANYGYAF.

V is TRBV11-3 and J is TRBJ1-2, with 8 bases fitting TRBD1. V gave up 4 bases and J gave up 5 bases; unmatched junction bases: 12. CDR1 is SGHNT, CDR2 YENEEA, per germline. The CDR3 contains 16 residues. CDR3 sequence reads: CASSSVTTGGIYGYTF. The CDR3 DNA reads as TGTGCCAGCAGCTCCGTCACAACAGGGGGAATTTATGGCTACACCTTC.

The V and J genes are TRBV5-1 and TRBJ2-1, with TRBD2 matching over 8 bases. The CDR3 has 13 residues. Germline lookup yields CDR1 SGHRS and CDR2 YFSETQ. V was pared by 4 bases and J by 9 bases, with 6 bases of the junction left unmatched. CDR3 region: CASSSSGKGEQFF. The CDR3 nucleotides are TGCGCCAGCAGCAGTAGCGGGAAAGGTGAGCAGTTCTTC.

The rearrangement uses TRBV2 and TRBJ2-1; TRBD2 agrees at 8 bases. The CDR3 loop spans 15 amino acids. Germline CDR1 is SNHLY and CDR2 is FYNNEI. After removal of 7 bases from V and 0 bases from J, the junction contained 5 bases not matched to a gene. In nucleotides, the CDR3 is TGTGCCAGCAAACTAGCGGTGAGCTCCTACAATGAGCAGTTCTTC. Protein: CASKLAVSSYNEQFF. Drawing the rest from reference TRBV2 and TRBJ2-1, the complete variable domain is EPEVTQTPSHQVTQMGQEVILRCVPISNHLYFYWYRQILGQKVEFLVSFYNNEISEKSEIFDDQFSVERPDGSNFTLKIRSTKLEDSAMYFCASKLAVSSYNEQFFGPGTRLTVL.

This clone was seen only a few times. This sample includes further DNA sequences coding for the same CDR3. CDR3 coding DNA: TGTGCCAGCAGCTCCCAGGGCACCCTGAACACCGGGGAGCTGTTTTTT. Encoded protein: CASSSQGTLNTGELFF. This chain uses TRBV7-9 with TRBJ2-2; TRBD1 might be the D (5 bases). The V end lost 4 bases, the J end lost 1 base, and 13 bases lay between the germline ends. Germline CDR1 SEHNR, CDR2 FQNEAQ (reference sequence). The CDR3 totals 16 residues.

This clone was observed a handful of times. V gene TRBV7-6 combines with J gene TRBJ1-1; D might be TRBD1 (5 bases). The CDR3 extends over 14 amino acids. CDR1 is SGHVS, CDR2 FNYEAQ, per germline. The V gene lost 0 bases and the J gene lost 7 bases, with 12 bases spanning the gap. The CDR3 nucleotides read TGTGCCAGCAGCTTAGCGGCCGGGGGAAATGAAGCTTTCTTT. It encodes CASSLAAGGNEAFF.

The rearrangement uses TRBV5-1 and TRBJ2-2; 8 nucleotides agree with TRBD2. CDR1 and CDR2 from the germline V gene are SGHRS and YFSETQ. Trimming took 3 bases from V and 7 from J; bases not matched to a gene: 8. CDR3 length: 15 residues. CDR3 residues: CASSSLAGLVGELFF. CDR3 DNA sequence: TGCGCCAGCAGCTCATTAGCGGGACTAGTCGGGGAGCTGTTTTTT.

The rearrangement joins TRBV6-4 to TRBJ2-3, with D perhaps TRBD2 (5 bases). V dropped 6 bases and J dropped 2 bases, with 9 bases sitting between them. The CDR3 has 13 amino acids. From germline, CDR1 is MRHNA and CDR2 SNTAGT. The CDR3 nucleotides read TGTGCCAGCAGCAGGACTTACACAGATACGCAGTATTTT. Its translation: CASSRTYTDTQYF.